This T cell receptor (beta chain) was documented in a study of control samples from healthy donors and cancer patients. Clones were read by immunoSEQ multiplex PCR, and TCRdb kept only the in-frame ones, dropping some. The sample consists of about 190,000 clones, 91% of them appearing once. Germline lookup yields CDR1 SGHDT and CDR2 YYEEEE. Deletions cut 2 bases from V and 0 bases from J, with 8 bases between. This CDR3 contains 14 residues. The sequence was obtained from a man aged 25 to 40 in good health. The chain employs TRBV5-6 and TRBJ1-2; TRBD1 might be the D (5 bases). Sequenced input: blood. This CDR3 is CASSLTGANYGYTF. The DNA of the CDR3 is TGTGCCAGCAGCTTAACAGGCGCTAACTATGGCTACACCTTC.